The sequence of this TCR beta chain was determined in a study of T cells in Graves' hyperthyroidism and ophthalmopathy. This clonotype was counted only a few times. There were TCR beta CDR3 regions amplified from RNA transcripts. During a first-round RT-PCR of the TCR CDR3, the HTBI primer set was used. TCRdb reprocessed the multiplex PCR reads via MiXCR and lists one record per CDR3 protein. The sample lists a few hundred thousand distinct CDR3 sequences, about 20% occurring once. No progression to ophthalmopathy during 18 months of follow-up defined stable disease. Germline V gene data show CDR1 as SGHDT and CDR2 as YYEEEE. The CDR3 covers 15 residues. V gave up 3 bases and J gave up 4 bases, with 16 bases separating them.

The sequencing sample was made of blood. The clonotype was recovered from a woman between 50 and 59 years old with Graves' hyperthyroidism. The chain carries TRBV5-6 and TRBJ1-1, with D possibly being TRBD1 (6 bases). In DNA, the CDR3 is TGTGCCAGCAGCTGGCAGGGGAAGGGAGGCACTGAAGCTTTCTTT. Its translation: CASSWQGKGGTEAFF.